Listed here is a single T cell receptor beta chain. The CDR3 extends over 20 amino acids. Germline CDR1 and CDR2: SGHRS and YFSETQ. V gave up 3 bases and J gave up 5 bases; unmatched junction bases: 22. The assay was immunoSEQ multiplex PCR, and TCRdb's table has in-frame clones only and misses some. This table has 35,000 to 55,000 clones, around nine tenths appearing once. This sample stems from a study of OX40 agonist ivuxolimab in advanced cancers. The sequences come from CD4+ or CD8+ T cells sorted from blood, collected in a trial of the OX40 agonist ivuxolimab. The J gene is TRBJ2-5, the V gene TRBV5-1; TRBD2 matches at 10 bases. This clonotype originated in an adult with an advanced solid tumor such as melanoma, head and neck, liver or kidney cancer. CDR3 in DNA: TGCGCCAGCAGCTGGCCGAGAGCGGGAGGGCCTCCCGGCCATCTGGAGACCCAGTACTTC. This sequence encodes CASSWPRAGGPPGHLETQYF.